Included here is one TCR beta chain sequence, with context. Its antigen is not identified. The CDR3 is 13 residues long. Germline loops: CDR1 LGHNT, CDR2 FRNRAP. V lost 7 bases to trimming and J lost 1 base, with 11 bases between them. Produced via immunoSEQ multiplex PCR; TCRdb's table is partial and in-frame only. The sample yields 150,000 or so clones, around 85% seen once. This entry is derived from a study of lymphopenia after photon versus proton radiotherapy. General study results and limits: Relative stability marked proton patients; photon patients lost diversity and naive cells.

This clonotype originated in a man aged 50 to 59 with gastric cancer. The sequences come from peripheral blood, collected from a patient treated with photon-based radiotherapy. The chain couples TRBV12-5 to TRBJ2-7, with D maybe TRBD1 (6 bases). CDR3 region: CASERDNSYEQYF. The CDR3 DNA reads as TGTGCTAGTGAGAGGGACAATTCCTACGAGCAGTACTTC.